A single sample gave rise to the 13 T cell receptor beta chains below, sequenced in a study of T cell changes during pregnancy in multiple sclerosis. The data were produced by immunoSEQ multiplex PCR, yet TCRdb's version contains in-frame clones alone and is incomplete. The repertoire holds about 87,000 clones, with just under 95% as singletons. Sequenced material: peripheral blood, taken in the third trimester of pregnancy. The receptor set was obtained from a female donor in good health, enrolled as a control in a pregnancy study.

V usage is TRBV15 and J usage is TRBJ1-2, with D possibly matching TRBD1 (5 bases). Germline V gene sequence: CDR1 LNHNV, CDR2 YYDKDF (reference sequence). V was cut by 5 bases and J by 7 bases, with 11 bases left in between. The CDR3 loop spans 12 amino acids. The chain's CDR3 is CATSRNQGGYTF. CDR3 nucleotide sequence: TGTGCCACCAGCCGAAACCAGGGTGGCTACACCTTC. Together with reference TRBV15 and TRBJ1-2, the CDR3 gives the full variable domain: DAMVIQNPRYQVTQFGKPVTLSCSQTLNHNVMYWYQQKSSQAPKLLFHYYDKDFNNEADTPDNFQSRRPNTSFCFLDIRSPGLGDTAMYLCATSRNQGGYTFGSGTRLTVV.

This clone was observed once. The chain combines TRBV29-1 with TRBJ2-5, with 13 bases lining up with TRBD2. The trim removed 7 bases at V and 5 bases at J, leaving 1 base unmatched. From germline, CDR1 is SQVTM and CDR2 ANQGSEA. The CDR3 is 12 residues long. In DNA form, the CDR3 reads TGCAGCGGACTAGCGGGAGGCGAGACCCAGTACTTC. Protein sequence: CSGLAGGETQYF.

The gene calls are TRBV5-6 and TRBJ2-5, with D possibly being TRBD1 (6 bases). The length of the CDR3 is 12 residues. Germline V gene data show CDR1 as SGHDT and CDR2 as YYEEEE. Trimming shortened V by 1 base and J by 7 bases, and 8 bases separated the two germline ends. The CDR3 here is CASSLSGATQYF. CDR3 nucleotides: TGTGCCAGCAGCTTGTCAGGGGCGACCCAGTACTTC.

The chain uses TRBV11-2 and TRBJ2-3; 11 nucleotides align to TRBD2. CDR3 length equals 16 residues. Germline CDR1 reads SGHAT; CDR2 reads FQNNGV. V lost 2 bases to trimming and J lost 2 bases; unmatched junction nucleotides: 3. CDR3 DNA sequence: TGTGCCAGCAGCTTATCGGGACTAGCGGTCACAGATACGCAGTATTTT. It codes for CASSLSGLAVTDTQYF.

The chain employs TRBV11-2 and TRBJ2-7, with D possibly matching TRBD2 (6 bases). The CDR3 totals 16 residues. CDR1 is SGHAT, CDR2 FQNNGV, per germline. V was cut by 2 bases and J by 6 bases, with 20 bases left in between. CDR3 sequence: CASSLSGGFSGAEQYF. The CDR3 DNA follows: TGTGCCAGCAGCTTATCCGGGGGTTTCTCCGGGGCCGAGCAGTACTTC.

This clone is a singleton in its sample. The chain links TRBV19 to TRBJ2-2, with D possibly matching TRBD1 (5 bases). Trimming removed 5 bases from V and 2 bases from J, with 21 bases in between. The CDR3 consists of 18 residues. Per the germline V gene, CDR1 is LNHDA and CDR2 is SQIVND (reference sequence). DNA for the CDR3: TGTGCCAGTAGTTGGCAGGGCCTTTTATCAATAAACACCGGGGAGCTGTTTTTT. It specifies CASSWQGLLSINTGELFF.

For this clone: Its ends do not fully match the called genes, so a read error is possible. The chain is built from TRBV2 and TRBJ1-3; 8 bases match TRBD1. This CDR3 region has 15 residues. CDR1 is SNHLY and CDR2 is FYNNEI in the germline V gene. CDR3 loop: CASSEGTGSENTIYF. The CDR3 bases are TGTGCCAGCAGTGAAGGGACAGGGTCTGAAAACACCATATATTTT.

V gene TRBV4-1 combines with J gene TRBJ2-7; unclear D gene. CDR3 size: 14 residues. CDR1 MGHRA and CDR2 YSYEKL come from the germline V gene. V was clipped by 3 bases and J by 2 bases, with 11 bases between them. The CDR3 coding sequence is TGCGCCAGCAGCCAGAGTAGTTCTACCTACGAGCAGTACTTC. It yields the protein CASSQSSSTYEQYF.

This sequence joins TRBV7-9 and TRBJ2-2, with 10 bases that match TRBD1. The CDR3 loop spans 18 amino acids. V shed 5 bases, J shed 0 bases, and the junction held 9 bases outside the gene matches. In germline, CDR1 is SEHNR, CDR2 FQNEAQ (reference sequence). The CDR3 nucleotides read TGTGCCAGCAGCACACCGGGACAGGGGATATCGAACACCGGGGAGCTGTTTTTT. The encoded protein is CASSTPGQGISNTGELFF.

This clone was counted a few times. This sequence joins TRBV6-6 and TRBJ1-3, with unresolved D. This CDR3 spans 13 amino acids. V was pared by 5 bases and J by 0 bases, with 5 bases between. Germline CDR1 is MNHNY and CDR2 is SVGAGI (reference sequence). CDR3 in amino acids: CASSVSSGNTIYF. CDR3 bases: TGTGCCAGCAGTGTCAGCTCTGGAAACACCATATATTTT.

The CDR3 nucleotides read TGCGCCAGCAGCTTGCAGGGCCACACTGAAGCTTTCTTT. Protein: CASSLQGHTEAFF. This chain uses TRBV5-1 with TRBJ1-1; tentatively, D is TRBD1 (5 bases). Germline-derived CDR1 and CDR2 are SGHRS and YFSETQ. This CDR3 spans 13 amino acids. V was trimmed by 1 base and J by 3 bases, leaving 7 bases between them. Together with reference TRBV5-1 and TRBJ1-1, the CDR3 gives the full variable domain: KAGVTQTPRYLIKTRGQQVTLSCSPISGHRSVSWYQQTPGQGLQFLFEYFSETQRNKGNFPGRFSGRQFSNSRSEMNVSTLELGDSALYLCASSLQGHTEAFFGQGTRLTVV.

The chain recombines TRBV9 with TRBJ1-2, with 8 bases lining up with TRBD1. The CDR3 is 19 residues long. Germline CDR1 is SGDLS and CDR2 is YYNGEE. The ends lost 6 bases at V and 1 base at J; junction bases unmatched: 20. CDR3 in DNA: TGTGCCAGCACCCCCCTCGGACAGGGAAGTTTCTCCGGTAACTATGGCTACACCTTC. Its translation is CASTPLGQGSFSGNYGYTF.

The chain recombines TRBV18 with TRBJ2-7; 9 bases line up with TRBD2. This CDR3 has 14 amino acids. V shed 3 bases, J shed 4 bases, and the junction held 4 bases outside the gene matches. Looked up from germline, CDR1 is KGHSH and CDR2 is LQKENI. The CDR3 DNA is TGTGCCAGCTCACCCGCGGGGGGGCAGTACGAGCAGTACTTC. Translating gives CASSPAGGQYEQYF.